These 30 T cell receptor beta chains were all obtained from the same sample, sequenced in a study of T-cell reconstitution after alpha-beta-depleted transplantation in children. Unique molecular identifiers were used to barcode this TCRbeta library. TCRdb reprocessed the PCR reads with MiXCR, giving one entry per CDR3 protein. The profile shows about half a million distinct CDR3 sequences, around 13% of them singletons. The sample in question was PBMCs from the stem cell graft donor, obtained from the stem cell graft. The receptor set was obtained from a human donor who donated a stem cell graft to a child with combined immunodeficiency.

The V call is TRBV20-1, the J call TRBJ2-7; D is uncertain. The germline V gene has CDR1 DFQATT and CDR2 SNEGSKA (reference sequence). This CDR3 is 13 amino acids long. Trimming took off 6 bases at V and 5 bases at J, with 17 bases between the two ends. CDR3 sequence reads: CSASAGFVDEQYF. CDR3 bases: TGCAGTGCCAGCGCCGGGTTTGTAGACGAGCAGTACTTC.

This clonotype was seen just once. The chain employs TRBV7-2 and TRBJ1-4; D perhaps matches TRBD1 (6 bases). V lost 5 bases and J 17 bases, leaving 24 bases between the germline ends. The CDR3 extends over 14 amino acids. Germline V gives CDR1 SGHTA, CDR2 FQGNSA. CDR3 coding DNA: TGTGCCAGCAGCCCCGGGGAAGGGGGGAAAAACTATTTTTTT. It specifies CASSPGEGGKNYFF.

This chain uses TRBV4-3 with TRBJ1-2; D call uncertain. V lost 4 bases and J lost 0, with 15 bases in between. The V gene's germline CDR1 is LGHNA and CDR2 YSLEER. This CDR3 is 16 amino acids long. The CDR3 DNA follows: TGCGCCAGCAGCCGAGTTGTGTTGGGGTCTAACTATGGCTACACCTTC. Translated: CASSRVVLGSNYGYTF.

The gene calls are TRBV20-1 and TRBJ2-1; 9 nucleotides agree with TRBD1. With V trimmed by 5 bases and J by 6 bases, 8 bases remained unmatched. Germline V gene data show CDR1 as DFQATT and CDR2 as SNEGSKA (reference sequence). The CDR3 is 14 residues long. The CDR3 loop is CSAWGQGGSNEQFF. In DNA form, the CDR3 reads TGCAGTGCTTGGGGACAGGGAGGTTCCAATGAGCAGTTCTTC.

The table lists this clonotype with a few counts. The V gene is TRBV4-2, the J gene TRBJ2-2, with TRBD2 identical over 10 bases. The junction had 9 bases not matched to a gene; V was cut back by 5 bases and J by 6 bases. The germline V gene has CDR1 LGHNA and CDR2 YNFKEQ. The CDR3 loop spans 16 amino acids. CDR3 sequence: CASSFSPSGRAGELFF. The CDR3, as DNA: TGTGCCAGCAGCTTTTCTCCTAGCGGGAGAGCCGGGGAGCTGTTTTTT.

This clonotype was picked up many times. The chain is built from TRBV6-5 and TRBJ2-3; the D gene is possibly TRBD2 (5 bases). The germline gives CDR1 MNHEY, CDR2 SVGAGI. The V end was cut by 4 bases, the J end by 0 bases, with 11 bases between. The length of the CDR3 is 15 residues. DNA of the CDR3: TGTGCCAGCAGTTTCTTGGGAGTTAGCACAGATACGCAGTATTTT. Its translation is CASSFLGVSTDTQYF.

In its sample, this clonotype was seen a few times. The chain combines TRBV9 with TRBJ1-1; D call uncertain. This CDR3 spans 14 amino acids. Germline CDR1 reads SGDLS; CDR2 reads YYNGEE. With 0 bases removed from V and 3 bases from J, the gap between germline ends came to 9 bases. CDR3 amino acids: CASSVGQAYTEAFF. DNA for the CDR3: TGTGCCAGCAGCGTAGGTCAGGCATACACTGAAGCTTTCTTT.

This clonotype was seen a few times. The V call is TRBV6-1, the J call TRBJ2-5; possibly TRBD1 for D (5 bases). V was pared by 6 bases and J by 2 bases, with 16 bases between. CDR3 length: 15 residues. Germline CDR1 MNHNS, CDR2 SASEGT. CDR3 sequence: CASSSDMMIQETQYF. The CDR3 DNA reads TGTGCCAGCAGCTCGGACATGATGATACAAGAGACCCAGTACTTC.

There are a few counts of this clonotype. The CDR3 loop reads CASSLRLAGVDEQFF. The CDR3 bases are TGTGCCAGCAGCTTAAGATTAGCGGGAGTTGATGAGCAGTTCTTC. V usage is TRBV7-3 and J usage is TRBJ2-1, with 9 bases matching TRBD2. The V and J ends lost 1 base and 8 bases, in that order; junction bases with no gene match: 6. The CDR3 has 15 residues. CDR1 and CDR2 (germline): SGHTA, FQGTGA.

This chain uses TRBV7-3 with TRBJ2-1, with D tentatively TRBD2 (6 bases). Trimming took off 2 bases at V and 9 bases at J, with 17 bases between the two ends. There are 15 residues in the CDR3. Germline V gives CDR1 SGHTA, CDR2 FQGTGA. CDR3 sequence: CASSLLRREKSEQFF. The CDR3 DNA is TGTGCCAGCAGCTTATTGAGGCGGGAAAAGAGTGAGCAGTTCTTC.

The sample holds a few counts of this clonotype. The chain carries TRBV9 and TRBJ2-7, with D uncertain. The V gene lost 0 bases and the J gene lost 1 base, with 5 bases spanning the gap. CDR3 length equals 13 residues. CDR1 SGDLS and CDR2 YYNGEE come from the germline V gene. CDR3 sequence (DNA): TGTGCCAGCAGCGTAGAGGGATCCTACGAGCAGTACTTC. Amino acid sequence: CASSVEGSYEQYF.

Only a few counts were recorded for this clonotype. The chain joins TRBV27 to TRBJ1-4, with unresolved D. Germline assignment: CDR1 MNHEY and CDR2 SMNVEV (reference sequence). The V and J ends lost 0 bases and 13 bases respectively, with 12 bases between them. The CDR3 is made up of 13 amino acids. CDR3 amino acids: CASSLSAGNGLFF. Written as DNA, the CDR3 is TGTGCCAGCAGTTTATCCGCCGGGAATGGACTGTTTTTT.

The sample holds a few counts of this clonotype. The V and J genes are TRBV29-1 and TRBJ1-1; 7 bases agree with TRBD1. This CDR3 contains 11 residues. Trimming removed 7 bases from V and 5 bases from J; junction bases left unmatched: 4. CDR1 and CDR2 (germline): SQVTM, ANQGSEA. The CDR3 DNA is TGCAGCGGAACAGGGGAGACTGAAGCTTTCTTT. It encodes CSGTGETEAFF.

The sample holds many counts of this clonotype. The rearrangement joins TRBV20-1 to TRBJ2-5; D not resolved. This CDR3 has 13 residues. V lost 0 bases, J lost 2 bases, and 7 bases lay in between. CDR1 and CDR2 (germline): DFQATT, SNEGSKA (reference sequence). The CDR3: CSAREGNQETQYF. CDR3 DNA sequence: TGCAGTGCTAGAGAGGGCAATCAAGAGACCCAGTACTTC.

The chain links TRBV12-3 or TRBV12-4 to TRBJ2-3; no clear D gene. Trimming left V 2 bases short and J 2 bases short, with 11 bases between. The CDR3 has 15 residues. CDR3 bases: TGTGCCAGCAGTTTATTAGAAAGGATCACAGATACGCAGTATTTT. It yields the protein CASSLLERITDTQYF.

The chain uses TRBV20-1 and TRBJ2-2, with TRBD2 matching 10 bases. V shed 0 bases and J 4 bases; nucleotides not matched to a gene: 5. The CDR3 is 16 residues long. Per the germline V gene, CDR1 is DFQATT and CDR2 is SNEGSKA (reference sequence). Here the CDR3 DNA reads TGCAGTGCTAGAGAGAGCGGGAGGGCCGGCACCGGGGAGCTGTTTTTT. Its protein is CSARESGRAGTGELFF.

The gene calls are TRBV5-1 and TRBJ2-1; 13 bases align to TRBD2. The CDR3 spans 19 residues. The V gene's germline CDR1 is SGHRS and CDR2 YFSETQ. The junction had 7 bases not matched to a gene; V was cut back by 0 bases and J by 1 base. In DNA, the CDR3 is TGCGCCAGCAGCTTGGTAGGACTAGCGGGAGTTAAATCCTACAATGAGCAGTTCTTC. This encodes CASSLVGLAGVKSYNEQFF.

This clonotype was seen a handful of times. The J gene is TRBJ1-4, the V gene TRBV7-9, with 8 bases that match TRBD1. V lost 6 bases and J lost 3; bases outside the gene matches: 3. The CDR3 has 14 residues. Germline CDR1 SEHNR, CDR2 FQNEAQ (reference sequence). The CDR3 coding sequence is TGTGCCAGCAGTCGACAGGGGCCTAATGAAAAACTGTTTTTT. Translating it yields CASSRQGPNEKLFF.

This clonotype was seen only a few times. The V and J genes are TRBV7-2 and TRBJ1-5; D uncertain. The CDR3 covers 15 residues. Germline V gene data show CDR1 as SGHTA and CDR2 as FQGNSA. V lost 2 bases and J 0 bases, leaving 8 bases between the germline ends. CDR3 coding DNA: TGTGCCAGCAGCTTACACCAAAATAGCAATCAGCCCCAGCATTTT. Its protein product is CASSLHQNSNQPQHF.

This clonotype was seen a handful of times. The chain couples TRBV12-3 or TRBV12-4 to TRBJ2-4, with D perhaps TRBD2 (5 bases). The V end was cut by 5 bases, the J end by 8 bases, with 10 bases between. This CDR3 comprises 12 residues. In nucleotides, the CDR3 is TGTGCCAGCAGTCCCGGGATAGACATTCAGTACTTC. Its translation: CASSPGIDIQYF.

The table lists this clonotype with many counts. The chain uses TRBV7-3 and TRBJ2-2; 10 positions match TRBD2. The CDR3 covers 16 residues. The V gene end was trimmed by 5 bases and the J gene end by 4 bases; junction bases not matched to a gene: 7. In germline, CDR1 is SGHTA, CDR2 FQGTGA. CDR3 residues: CASSPKSGRGTGELFF. The DNA for the CDR3 is TGTGCCAGCAGCCCAAAGAGCGGGAGGGGCACCGGGGAGCTGTTTTTT.

This clonotype appeared a few times. The rearrangement uses TRBV20-1 and TRBJ2-5; possible D gene TRBD2, 6 bases. The V gene's germline CDR1 is DFQATT and CDR2 SNEGSKA (reference sequence). There are 14 residues in the CDR3. V lost 5 bases to trimming and J lost 3 bases, with 16 bases between them. The CDR3 region has the DNA TGCAGTGCTTCGCAGTCGGGACTCAAAGAGACCCAGTACTTC. It is translated as CSASQSGLKETQYF.

This clonotype occurred once. V usage is TRBV7-6 and J usage is TRBJ2-7; D ambiguous. The CDR3 has 14 residues. Per the germline V gene, CDR1 is SGHVS and CDR2 is FNYEAQ. V was trimmed by 2 bases and J by 0 bases, leaving 8 bases between them. The CDR3 is CASSLSLISYEQYF. CDR3 DNA sequence: TGTGCCAGCAGCTTATCTCTTATCTCCTACGAGCAGTACTTC.

The rearrangement joins TRBV25-1 to TRBJ2-5, with D perhaps being TRBD1 or TRBD2 (6 bases each). The CDR3 length is 16 residues. V shed 2 bases and J shed 1 base, with 14 bases lying between them. Germline V CDR1 and CDR2: MGHDK, SYGVNS. In DNA, the CDR3 is TGTGCCAGCAGTGAAGGAGGGGGTTCTACCCAAGAGACCCAGTACTTC. Its translation: CASSEGGGSTQETQYF.

The chain recombines TRBV6-1 with TRBJ2-3, with 12 bases that match TRBD2. Germline trimming cut 10 bases from V and 5 bases from J; bases unmatched to any gene: 7. Germline V lookup: CDR1 MNHNS, CDR2 SASEGT. The CDR3 is 14 residues long. CDR3 in amino acids: CATRRGLAGDTQYF. CDR3 nucleotides: TGTGCCACCCGGAGGGGACTAGCGGGAGATACGCAGTATTTT.

This clonotype has only a few counts. The rearrangement uses TRBV20-1 and TRBJ2-2, with 10 bases that match TRBD2. The CDR3 spans 15 residues. Germline V gene data show CDR1 as DFQATT and CDR2 as SNEGSKA (reference sequence). Trimming removed 5 bases from V and 1 base from J; junction bases left unmatched: 4. DNA of the CDR3: TGCAGTGCTTTCTGGACTAGCGGGAACACCGGGGAGCTGTTTTTT. The encoded protein is CSAFWTSGNTGELFF.

This clonotype was counted only a few times. The rearrangement joins TRBV28 to TRBJ1-4; 7 bases map to TRBD1. V was pared by 8 bases and J by 7 bases, with 13 bases of the junction left unmatched. Germline V gene data show CDR1 as MDHEN and CDR2 as SYDVKM. The CDR3 length is 15 residues. The CDR3 sequence is CASLSPGGPGEKLFF. The CDR3 DNA sequence: TGTGCCAGCTTGTCCCCAGGGGGTCCGGGTGAAAAACTGTTTTTT.

This clonotype was observed many times. This chain links TRBV6-1 with TRBJ2-1; D ambiguous. The V gene lost 2 bases and the J gene lost 5 bases, with 1 base spanning the gap. The CDR3 covers 11 residues. Germline CDR1 MNHNS, CDR2 SASEGT. CDR3 amino acids: CASSENNEQFF. The CDR3 DNA follows: TGTGCCAGCAGTGAAAACAATGAGCAGTTCTTC.

This clonotype was counted only a few times. This chain connects TRBV11-1 to TRBJ2-3; weak D call: TRBD2 (6 bases). Trimming cost V 3 bases and J 2 bases, with 12 bases left between them. Germline CDR1 SGHAT, CDR2 FQDESV (reference sequence). CDR3 length: 15 amino acids. The CDR3 reads CASSLRGGNTDTQYF. The CDR3 coding sequence is TGTGCCAGCAGCTTGCGTGGCGGGAACACAGATACGCAGTATTTT.

This clonotype occurred many times. The chain carries TRBV20-1 and TRBJ2-1; D not certain. Trimming removed 2 bases at V and 6 bases at J, with 5 bases between. Germline CDR1 reads DFQATT; CDR2 reads SNEGSKA (reference sequence). This CDR3 contains 11 residues. CDR3 bases: TGCAGTGCTAGACGCCTCAATGAGCAGTTCTTC. Translating gives CSARRLNEQFF.